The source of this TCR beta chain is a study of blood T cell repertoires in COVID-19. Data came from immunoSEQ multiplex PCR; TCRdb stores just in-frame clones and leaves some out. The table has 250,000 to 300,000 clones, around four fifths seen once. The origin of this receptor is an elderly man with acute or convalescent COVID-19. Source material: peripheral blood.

The CDR3 is CASSSPGATEAFF. For the CDR3, the DNA is TGTGCCAGCAGCTCGCCAGGGGCCACTGAAGCTTTCTTT. The chain uses TRBV6-5 and TRBJ1-1; tentatively, D is TRBD1 (6 bases). The CDR3 totals 13 residues. Germline lookup yields CDR1 MNHEY and CDR2 SVGAGI. V dropped 6 bases and J dropped 4 bases, with 12 bases sitting between them.